Below, one TCR beta chain is given with its context. This clone was seen a few times. No antigen is known for it. Base qualities are not recorded, but no much larger clone differs from it by a single base. The donors belonged to the validation cohort of 90 to 150 subjects, which was separate from the roughly 670-subject first cohort. The library was obtained by the immunoSEQ multiplex PCR assay. In the source study's methods: To diagnose cytomegalovirus status from the catalog of TCR beta chain sequences, a statistical classification framework was built. TCRdb mirrors the immuneACCESS table, restricted to in-frame sequences. Some clones are absent from its copies; in checked studies, under half trace to an unresolved V gene, and the reason for the others is unknown. V, J and clone size are taken as reported in that table, and D and trimming were inferred from the DNA itself. The sample profile shows 200,000 to 250,000 clones; about 89% of them were found once. The ten largest clones capture more than 0.85% of the sample.

The germline V gene encodes CDR1 SGHDN and CDR2 FVKESK. V and J are truncated by 0 bases and 3 bases respectively, leaving an intervening sequence of 3 bases. Its CDR3 holds 13 amino acids, cysteine through phenylalanine. Solely the CDR3 DNA is kept, with 39 bases framed from the first base. The sample originates from a study of cytomegalovirus exposure and HLA in healthy donors (TCRdb year 2017). Notes on the research overall: According to a later analysis, the 120 or so validation repertoires were produced on the same platform as the 666 repertoires of the first cohort. The study was designed to test whether signatures of past pathogen exposure could be identified by cataloging public T cell receptors. A separate validation cohort of 100 to 150 different subjects was used in addition to the roughly 700-subject first cohort. The study combined high-throughput TCR immunosequencing, statistical association of individual TCRs with disease status, and machine learning to predict cytomegalovirus infection status. General findings and caveats noted by the study authors: Of the cluster scores, approximately 95% were above 0 in a later analysis, which found that TCRs clustered in the first cohort also tended to co-occur in the 95 to 150 validation repertoires. In vitro tests confirmed that a few of the cytomegalovirus-associated TCR beta chains recognize cytomegalovirus antigens. A total of 150 or so TCR beta chains were listed by the study as associated with cytomegalovirus. According to the authors, the approach could potentially be generalized to other disease states and immunological phenotypes. A later analysis had no HLA typing for the validation cohort, so co-occurrence there was scored across all 110 or so repertoires. Most TCR sequences were observed very rarely across donors, whereas some public TCRs were present in many individuals. Cytomegalovirus status was reported to be diagnosed by the classifier with high specificity and sensitivity in both the original and validation cohorts.

The sequenced sample consisted of PBMCs. The chain uses TRBV14 and TRBJ2-1; a confident D gene designation cannot be given. The TCR sequence derives from a woman between 18 and 29 years old in good health and CMV-seronegative. Here the CDR3 is given as CASSQDRYNEQFF. The DNA sequence reads TGTGCCAGCAGCCAAGACCGCTACAATGAGCAGTTCTTC.